These 20 T cell receptor beta chains were sequenced from one sample in a study of blood T cell repertoires in COVID-19. The assay was immunoSEQ multiplex PCR, and TCRdb's table has in-frame clones only and misses some. This table has under 250,000 clones, roughly 80% appearing once. The specimen sequenced was PBMCs or T cells enriched from blood (not recorded which). The receptors were sampled from a woman aged 40 to 50 with acute COVID-19.

V gene TRBV2 combines with J gene TRBJ2-7; 9 bases agree with TRBD2. Germline CDR1 is SNHLY and CDR2 is FYNNEI. The trim removed 6 bases at V and 12 bases at J, leaving 12 bases unmatched. The CDR3 has 13 amino acids. The CDR3: CASSGTTSGPLYF. The CDR3 DNA is TGTGCCAGCAGCGGGACGACTAGCGGACCCCTGTACTTC.

This chain links TRBV7-9 with TRBJ1-4; 7 bases are a match to TRBD1. The CDR3 is made up of 15 amino acids. The junction had 1 base not matched to a gene; V was cut back by 3 bases and J by 0 bases. Germline V lookup: CDR1 SEHNR, CDR2 FQNEAQ (reference sequence). The chain's CDR3 is CASSFQGATNEKLFF. The DNA for the CDR3 is TGTGCCAGCAGCTTCCAGGGGGCAACTAATGAAAAACTGTTTTTT.

The chain combines TRBV19 with TRBJ2-2; D remains unclear. V was clipped by 4 bases and J by 5 bases, with 8 bases between them. Germline V lookup: CDR1 LNHDA, CDR2 SQIVND (reference sequence). The CDR3 is made up of 13 amino acids. The CDR3 reads CASSTTRTGELFF. The CDR3 nucleotides read TGTGCCAGTAGTACTACTCGGACCGGGGAGCTGTTTTTT.

This clone has a single count. This chain uses TRBV27 with TRBJ1-6; TRBD1 matches 8 bases. CDR3 size: 17 residues. The J segment lost 3 bases and the V segment lost 4 bases, leaving 8 bases of the junction unmatched. CDR1 is MNHEY, CDR2 SMNVEV, per germline (reference sequence). Here the CDR3 DNA reads TGTGCCAGCAGTTCGACAGGGGTTCGAGTCTATAATTCACCCCTCCACTTT. It encodes CASSSTGVRVYNSPLHF.

This clone has just one count. The rearrangement uses TRBV27 and TRBJ2-5; TRBD1 agrees at 8 bases. Germline V gene lookup returns CDR1 MNHEY and CDR2 SMNVEV (reference sequence). The CDR3 consists of 15 residues. V lost 5 bases and J lost 5; bases outside the gene matches: 10. The CDR3 DNA sequence: TGTGCCAGCAGTCTAATCCAGGGGGCGAGGGAGACCCAGTACTTC. Its translation: CASSLIQGARETQYF.

This chain uses TRBV2 with TRBJ2-1, with 12 bases that match TRBD2. The germline V gene has CDR1 SNHLY and CDR2 FYNNEI. Trimming removed 8 bases from V and 6 bases from J; junction bases left unmatched: 11. This CDR3 spans 16 amino acids. The CDR3, as DNA: TGTGCCAGCGGTACCCCGGGACTAGCGGGCCCCAATGAGCAGTTCTTC. Protein sequence: CASGTPGLAGPNEQFF.

V is TRBV18 and J is TRBJ1-6, with a weak D call TRBD1 (5 bases). The CDR3 is 15 residues long. Trimming removed 5 bases from V and 7 bases from J, with 15 bases in between. Germline CDR1 and CDR2: KGHSH and LQKENI. The CDR3 sequence is CASSARTGGNSPLHF. The DNA of the CDR3 is TGTGCCAGCTCAGCGAGGACGGGGGGAAATTCACCCCTCCACTTT.

The chain uses TRBV9 and TRBJ2-3; 8 nucleotides align to TRBD2. The CDR3 sequence is 16 residues long. Losses at the gene ends were 0 bases for V and 3 bases for J; bases not matched to a gene: 6. The germline gives CDR1 SGDLS, CDR2 YYNGEE. The chain's CDR3 is CASSVAPGLETDTQYF. The DNA of the CDR3 is TGTGCCAGCAGCGTAGCACCGGGACTAGAGACAGATACGCAGTATTTT.

This chain uses TRBV18 with TRBJ1-1, with D unresolved. The CDR3 covers 15 residues. Trimming cost V 1 base and J 1 base, with 10 bases left between them. Germline CDR1 and CDR2: KGHSH and LQKENI. This CDR3 is CASSPRQARNTEAFF. The CDR3 DNA follows: TGTGCCAGCTCACCACGGCAGGCCCGGAACACTGAAGCTTTCTTT.

This chain connects TRBV7-9 to TRBJ1-5; TRBD1 agrees at 12 bases. The CDR3 sequence is 14 residues long. The V segment lost 5 bases and the J segment 7 bases; nucleotides outside the gene matches: 3. Germline V gene data show CDR1 as SEHNR and CDR2 as FQNEAQ (reference sequence). The CDR3 DNA reads TGTGCCAGCAGCGTAGGGACAGGGGGCCAGCCCCAGCATTTT. Its protein is CASSVGTGGQPQHF.

The chain recombines TRBV7-8 with TRBJ1-6; TRBD1 might be the D (6 bases). Germline loops: CDR1 SGHVS, CDR2 FQNEAQ. The CDR3 spans 18 residues. Trimming removed 2 bases at V and 4 bases at J, with 18 bases between. The CDR3 here is CASSLFPWTVSYNSPLHF. The CDR3 bases are TGTGCCAGCAGCTTATTCCCCTGGACAGTATCGTATAATTCACCCCTCCACTTT.

The chain carries TRBV5-1 and TRBJ2-5, with D uncertain. The CDR3 is made up of 13 amino acids. V gave up 1 base and J gave up 6 bases, with 10 bases separating them. Germline CDR1 and CDR2: SGHRS and YFSETQ. The CDR3 DNA follows: TGCGCCAGCAGCTTGTCCAGTCCGAAGACCCAGTACTTC. Protein product: CASSLSSPKTQYF. Drawing the rest from reference TRBV5-1 and TRBJ2-5, the complete variable domain is KAGVTQTPRYLIKTRGQQVTLSCSPISGHRSVSWYQQTPGQGLQFLFEYFSETQRNKGNFPGRFSGRQFSNSRSEMNVSTLELGDSALYLCASSLSSPKTQYFGPGTRLLVL.

The rearrangement links TRBV28 to TRBJ1-4; D gene uncertain. Germline V CDR1 and CDR2: MDHEN, SYDVKM. CDR3 length: 14 amino acids. The V end was cut by 5 bases, the J end by 2 bases, with 9 bases between. The CDR3 is CASSPGGTNEKLFF. The DNA for the CDR3 is TGTGCCAGCAGTCCCGGAGGGACTAATGAAAAACTGTTTTTT.

V gene TRBV6-5 combines with J gene TRBJ2-7; D perhaps matches TRBD1 (6 bases). Trimming pared 5 bases from V and 4 bases from J, leaving 15 bases between. Germline V gives CDR1 MNHEY, CDR2 SVGAGI. The CDR3 loop spans 14 amino acids. Written as DNA, the CDR3 is TGTGCCAGCAGTACAGGGTTATTAGGGTACGAGCAGTACTTC. Residues: CASSTGLLGYEQYF.

The chain couples TRBV27 to TRBJ2-7; 11 positions match TRBD1. This CDR3 contains 15 residues. V dropped 6 bases and J dropped 2; count of bases not matched to a gene: 6. The germline CDR1 and CDR2 sequences are MNHEY and SMNVEV (reference sequence). In nucleotides, the CDR3 is TGTGCCAGCAGCCGCGGACAGGGGGCGGCCTACGAGCAGTACTTC. Encoded protein: CASSRGQGAAYEQYF.

Notes on this clone: Relative to the germline gene, one junction end is altered; a read error may explain this. The chain links TRBV6-1 to TRBJ1-1; D is possibly TRBD1 (6 bases). The CDR3 runs to 13 residues. The germline CDR1 and CDR2 sequences are MNHNS and SASEGT. The CDR3 loop reads CASSELAWERGGF. The CDR3 DNA follows: TGTGCCAGCAGTGAATTGGCGTGGGAGCGAGGGGGATTT.

V usage is TRBV7-9 and J usage is TRBJ1-2; D not resolved. Germline-derived CDR1 and CDR2 are SEHNR and FQNEAQ (reference sequence). The V and J ends lost 2 bases and 7 bases respectively, with 14 bases between them. There are 14 residues in the CDR3. Here the CDR3 reads CASSLSQTAGGYTF. As DNA, the CDR3 is TGTGCCAGCAGCTTAAGTCAGACGGCGGGTGGCTACACCTTC.

The chain recombines TRBV10-1 with TRBJ1-1; the D is unclear. Germline V CDR1 and CDR2: WNHNN, SYGVQD (reference sequence). Trimming pared 3 bases from V and 4 bases from J, leaving 12 bases between. The CDR3 extends over 14 amino acids. Written as DNA, the CDR3 is TGCGCCAGCAGTGATCAACAGAGCAGCACTGAAGCTTTCTTT. Translated, it gives CASSDQQSSTEAFF.

The chain links TRBV29-1 to TRBJ1-1; 7 bases fit TRBD1. Germline V gives CDR1 SQVTM, CDR2 ANQGSEA. The CDR3 runs 13 residues. V shed 4 bases, J shed 2 bases, and the junction held 4 bases outside the gene matches. The CDR3 DNA sequence: TGCAGCGTTGTGGGACAGTCCAACACTGAAGCTTTCTTT. This gives the protein CSVVGQSNTEAFF. Together with reference TRBV29-1 and TRBJ1-1, the CDR3 gives the full variable domain: SAVISQKPSRDICQRGTSLTIQCQVDSQVTMMFWYRQQPGQSLTLIATANQGSEATYESGFVIDKFPISRPNLTFSTLTVSNMSPEDSSIYLCSVVGQSNTEAFFGQGTRLTVV.

This rearrangement joins TRBV9 to TRBJ2-7, with D possibly matching TRBD1 (5 bases). The CDR3 totals 13 residues. Germline lookup yields CDR1 SGDLS and CDR2 YYNGEE. The ends were cut back, 4 bases at V and 2 bases at J, with 10 bases in the middle. In nucleotides, the CDR3 is TGTGCCAGCAGCCCCCAGGGAACCTACGAGCAGTACTTC. Translated: CASSPQGTYEQYF. The variable domain in full, with the rest retrieved from reference TRBV9 and TRBJ2-7, is DSGVTQTPKHLITATGQRVTLRCSPRSGDLSVYWYQQSLDQGLQFLIQYYNGEERAKGNILERFSAQQFPDLHSELNLSSLELGDSALYFCASSPQGTYEQYFGPGTRLTVT.